The T cell receptor (beta chain) described here comes from a study of OX40 agonist ivuxolimab in advanced cancers. Study-wide results and limits: The authors did not determine the antigen specificity of the expanded peripheral T cells. At 0.1 to 3.0 mg/kg, CD4+ and CD8+ blood T cells expanded clonally by week 6.

The CDR3 is made up of 13 amino acids. The germline V and J ends were trimmed by 2 bases and 8 bases, with 10 bases remaining between them. CDR1 is MNHEY and CDR2 is SVGAGI in the germline V gene. Comments on this clone: Its specificity is not known.

Patients with autoimmune history or systemic immunosuppression were excluded. Some clones are missing from TCRdb's copy, which holds only in-frame ones; the method was immunoSEQ multiplex PCR. The sample records 48,000 or so clones, around 90% being singletons. The receptor was isolated from an adult with an advanced solid tumor such as melanoma, head and neck, liver or kidney cancer. J is TRBJ2-1 and V is TRBV6-5, with D perhaps matching TRBD1 (6 bases). The sample consisted of CD4+ or CD8+ T cells sorted from blood, taken in a trial of the OX40 agonist ivuxolimab. The CDR3 protein is CASSYRDTYEQFF. The CDR3 DNA reads as TGTGCCAGCAGTTACCGGGACACCTATGAGCAGTTCTTC.